This passage covers 25 T cell receptor beta chains from one sample sequenced in a study of cytomegalovirus exposure and HLA in healthy donors. It was with 60 Vbeta and 13 Jbeta primers that the PCR ran. TCRdb's copy holds only in-frame clones and misses some; the assay was immunoSEQ multiplex PCR. The data show roughly 84,000 clones, and the top ten clones hold approximately 0.63%. The sequencing input was PBMCs. These receptors came from a man aged 50 or older in good health and CMV-seronegative.

CDR3 in amino acids: CASSRGARQGGGYTF. For the CDR3, the DNA is TGTGCCAGCAGCCGGGGGGCGCGACAGGGGGGTGGCTACACCTTC. The chain carries TRBV7-9 and TRBJ1-2; 9 bases line up with TRBD1. The V gene's germline CDR1 is SEHNR and CDR2 FQNEAQ (reference sequence). The V and J ends lost 5 bases and 7 bases, in that order; junction bases with no gene match: 11. CDR3 length equals 15 residues.

The chain carries TRBV7-9 and TRBJ2-2; D call uncertain. V was pared by 3 bases and J by 5 bases, with 10 bases between. This CDR3 spans 14 amino acids. Germline-derived CDR1 and CDR2 are SEHNR and FQNEAQ (reference sequence). The CDR3 sequence: CASSLIWATGELFF. The CDR3 DNA reads TGTGCCAGCAGCTTGATTTGGGCTACCGGGGAGCTGTTTTTT. The full variable domain, in which reference TRBV7-9 and TRBJ2-2 provide the parts outside the CDR3, is DTGVSQNPRHKITKRGQNVTFRCDPISEHNRLYWYRQTLGQGPEFLTYFQNEAQLEKSRLLSDRFSAERPKGSFSTLEIQRTEQGDSAMYLCASSLIWATGELFFGEGSRLTVL.

The chain has TRBV7-3 and TRBJ2-1; TRBD2 matches 11 bases. Germline trimming cut 5 bases from V and 4 bases from J; bases unmatched to any gene: 7. The CDR3 is 16 amino acids. Germline V gives CDR1 SGHTA, CDR2 FQGTGA. This CDR3 reads CASSLSSGGIYNEQFF. In DNA form, the CDR3 reads TGTGCCAGCAGCCTCTCTAGCGGGGGGATTTACAATGAGCAGTTCTTC.

This chain uses TRBV5-1 with TRBJ2-5, with D tentatively TRBD2 (6 bases). The germline gives CDR1 SGHRS, CDR2 YFSETQ. Trimming left V 2 bases short and J 4 bases short, with 6 bases between. The CDR3 is 12 residues long. The CDR3 reads CASSFGGETQYF. CDR3 DNA: TGCGCCAGCAGCTTCGGGGGAGAGACCCAGTACTTC.

The chain is built from TRBV4-2 and TRBJ2-5; maybe TRBD1 (7 bases). The CDR3 has 17 residues. Trimming stripped 0 bases from V and 2 bases from J, with 16 bases between. Germline CDR1 reads LGHNA; CDR2 reads YNFKEQ. This CDR3 is CASSQDVAGGRQETQYF. CDR3 DNA: TGTGCCAGCAGCCAAGATGTAGCAGGGGGGCGACAAGAGACCCAGTACTTC.

The gene calls are TRBV18 and TRBJ1-3; TRBD1 matches at 7 bases. Germline V lookup: CDR1 KGHSH, CDR2 LQKENI. V shed 2 bases, J shed 3 bases, and the junction held 4 bases outside the gene matches. The CDR3 spans 15 residues. CDR3 loop: CASSPGTADGNTIYF. CDR3 DNA sequence: TGTGCCAGCTCACCAGGGACAGCTGATGGAAACACCATATATTTT.

The chain employs TRBV7-9 and TRBJ2-5; possibly TRBD2 for D (6 bases). Trimming pared 1 base from V and 1 base from J, leaving 16 bases between. The CDR3 loop spans 17 amino acids. In germline, CDR1 is SEHNR, CDR2 FQNEAQ (reference sequence). The CDR3 bases are TGTGCCAGCAGCTTAGGTCTTTGGCGGGGTGGCCAAGAGACCCAGTACTTC. Protein sequence: CASSLGLWRGGQETQYF.

The gene calls are TRBV19 and TRBJ1-6, with D perhaps matching TRBD1 (5 bases). Germline V gene data show CDR1 as LNHDA and CDR2 as SQIVND (reference sequence). V was pared by 2 bases and J by 7 bases, with 12 bases between. The CDR3 is made up of 15 amino acids. The CDR3 loop is CASSITGRGNSPLHF. The CDR3 DNA sequence: TGTGCCAGTAGTATAACGGGCCGGGGGAATTCACCCCTCCACTTT.

CDR3 sequence reads: CASSQDKRGTEQFF. CDR3 DNA: TGCGCCAGCAGCCAAGATAAACGGGGAACTGAGCAGTTCTTC. The rearrangement joins TRBV4-3 to TRBJ2-1; possibly TRBD2 for D (5 bases). This CDR3 contains 14 residues. Germline assignment: CDR1 LGHNA and CDR2 YSLEER. Trimming took off 0 bases at V and 9 bases at J, with 12 bases between the two ends.

This chain connects TRBV7-9 to TRBJ2-7, with D unclear. CDR1 SEHNR and CDR2 FQNEAQ come from the germline V gene (reference sequence). The CDR3 totals 11 residues. V was cut by 5 bases and J by 5 bases, with 7 bases left in between. CDR3 region: CASSPTNEQYF. In DNA form, the CDR3 reads TGTGCCAGCAGCCCCACTAACGAGCAGTACTTC. Complete variable domain (other parts from reference TRBV7-9 and TRBJ2-7): DTGVSQNPRHKITKRGQNVTFRCDPISEHNRLYWYRQTLGQGPEFLTYFQNEAQLEKSRLLSDRFSAERPKGSFSTLEIQRTEQGDSAMYLCASSPTNEQYFGPGTRLTVT.

The chain is built from TRBV19 and TRBJ2-4; 8 bases are shared with TRBD2. Trimming removed 5 bases from V and 5 bases from J; junction bases left unmatched: 8. From germline, CDR1 is LNHDA and CDR2 SQIVND (reference sequence). The CDR3 length is 15 residues. The CDR3 loop is CASSYYSGGQNIQYF. The CDR3 bases are TGTGCCAGTAGTTACTATTCGGGGGGGCAAAACATTCAGTACTTC.

The chain joins TRBV5-6 to TRBJ2-7; tentatively, D is TRBD1 (5 bases). Germline V lookup: CDR1 SGHDT, CDR2 YYEEEE. V gave up 9 bases and J gave up 4 bases, with 14 bases separating them. The CDR3 length is 12 residues. Here the CDR3 DNA reads TGTGCCACAGGGCTTGGTCGGTACGAGCAGTACTTC. Translating gives CATGLGRYEQYF.

As DNA, the CDR3 is TGTGCCTGGAGTAGGACAGGGGGCAGTGAAAAACTGTTTTTT. Translation: CAWSRTGGSEKLFF. This rearrangement joins TRBV30 to TRBJ1-4; 11 nucleotides align to TRBD1. This CDR3 is built from 14 residues. The ends lost 2 bases at V and 7 bases at J; junction bases unmatched: 3. CDR1 GTSNPN and CDR2 SVGIG come from the germline V gene (reference sequence).

The rearrangement uses TRBV2 and TRBJ2-3; TRBD2 matches at 10 bases. The CDR3 has 14 amino acids. The germline V gene encodes CDR1 SNHLY and CDR2 FYNNEI. V lost 4 bases to trimming and J lost 7 bases; unmatched junction nucleotides: 5. The CDR3 bases are TGTGCCAGCAGTGGGCTAGCGGGGGTGAATACGCAGTATTTT. As protein: CASSGLAGVNTQYF.

This chain connects TRBV5-5 to TRBJ1-5; possible D gene TRBD1, 5 bases. Germline V gene sequence: CDR1 SGHKS, CDR2 YYEKEE (reference sequence). V was pared by 4 bases and J by 1 base, with 12 bases between. There are 15 residues in the CDR3. CDR3 DNA sequence: TGTGCCAGCAGCCGAACAGGTGACAGCAATCAGCCCCAGCATTTT. Residues: CASSRTGDSNQPQHF.

The rearrangement links TRBV5-1 to TRBJ2-7, with 10 nucleotides matching TRBD2. Per the germline V gene, CDR1 is SGHRS and CDR2 is YFSETQ. Trimming took 0 bases from V and 0 from J; bases not matched to a gene: 12. The CDR3 runs to 19 residues. CDR3 bases: TGCGCCAGCAGCTTGGAAACTAGCGGGGATAAGCCTTACTCCTACGAGCAGTACTTC. Protein sequence: CASSLETSGDKPYSYEQYF.

V usage is TRBV28 and J usage is TRBJ1-4, with 8 bases lining up with TRBD1. The germline V gene encodes CDR1 MDHEN and CDR2 SYDVKM. Trimming at V came to 5 bases and at J to 7 bases, leaving 6 bases not matched to a gene. The length of the CDR3 is 14 residues. The DNA for the CDR3 is TGTGCCAGCAGTCAGGGGGCGCGGAGTGAAAAACTGTTTTTT. This sequence encodes CASSQGARSEKLFF.

The chain couples TRBV13 to TRBJ2-2; 8 nucleotides match TRBD2. With 1 base clipped from V and 0 bases from J, the junction kept 4 bases outside the gene matches. The V gene's germline CDR1 is PRHDT and CDR2 FYEKMQ (reference sequence). This CDR3 is built from 17 residues. CDR3 bases: TGTGCCAGCAGCTTAGAGCCAGCGGGGGCGAACACCGGGGAGCTGTTTTTT. It translates to CASSLEPAGANTGELFF.

CDR3 coding DNA: TGTGCCAGCAGTTACTCGAGTTACACCGGGGAGCTGTTTTTT. Translating it yields CASSYSSYTGELFF. The chain uses TRBV6-6 and TRBJ2-2; D not resolved. The V end lost 0 bases, the J end lost 3 bases, and 5 bases lay between the germline ends. Per germline, CDR1 MNHNY and CDR2 SVGAGI (reference sequence). This CDR3 spans 14 amino acids.

The J gene is TRBJ1-6, the V gene TRBV5-1, with 10 bases fitting TRBD1. The V and J ends lost 4 bases and 11 bases, in that order; junction bases with no gene match: 6. This CDR3 is built from 14 residues. CDR1 is SGHRS and CDR2 is YFSETQ in the germline V gene. The CDR3 bases are TGCGCCAGCAGCACGGGACAGGGGAGAACACCCCTCCACTTT. Its translation is CASSTGQGRTPLHF.

The chain carries TRBV6-5 and TRBJ2-7; TRBD1 is a possible D gene (6 bases). Germline-derived CDR1 and CDR2 are MNHEY and SVGAGI. This CDR3 spans 14 amino acids. V shed 5 bases and J shed 0 bases, with 11 bases lying between them. The CDR3 protein is CASSNRDNSYEQYF. The CDR3 bases are TGTGCCAGCAGTAACCGGGACAACTCCTACGAGCAGTACTTC.

The chain links TRBV7-3 to TRBJ2-5; 7 nucleotides agree with TRBD1. V was pared by 5 bases and J by 2 bases, with 2 bases of the junction left unmatched. CDR1 SGHTA and CDR2 FQGTGA come from the germline V gene. This CDR3 comprises 13 residues. This CDR3 is CASSRQGQETQYF. The CDR3 DNA reads TGTGCCAGCAGCAGACAGGGTCAAGAGACCCAGTACTTC.

The chain couples TRBV25-1 to TRBJ2-2; D gene unclear. CDR1 and CDR2 (germline): MGHDK, SYGVNS. CDR3 length equals 15 residues. Trimming removed 4 bases at V and 1 base at J, with 10 bases between. CDR3 sequence (DNA): TGTGCCAGCAGTGCGCGAACGGGGAACACCGGGGAGCTGTTTTTT. It codes for CASSARTGNTGELFF.

The chain combines TRBV9 with TRBJ1-4; 8 positions agree with TRBD1. The trim removed 2 bases at V and 12 bases at J, leaving 12 bases unmatched. CDR3 length: 15 amino acids. The germline V gene encodes CDR1 SGDLS and CDR2 YYNGEE. The CDR3 spells CASSVDDRGSPELFF. The CDR3, as DNA: TGTGCCAGCAGCGTGGACGACAGGGGTTCTCCTGAACTGTTTTTT.

The chain couples TRBV7-9 to TRBJ1-1; D is perhaps TRBD1 (5 bases). V gave up 5 bases and J gave up 8 bases, with 15 bases separating them. This CDR3 spans 13 amino acids. Per the germline V gene, CDR1 is SEHNR and CDR2 is FQNEAQ (reference sequence). The CDR3 DNA sequence: TGTGCCAGCAGCCCGCAGGGTGAAGGCGAAGCTTTCTTT. It specifies CASSPQGEGEAFF.